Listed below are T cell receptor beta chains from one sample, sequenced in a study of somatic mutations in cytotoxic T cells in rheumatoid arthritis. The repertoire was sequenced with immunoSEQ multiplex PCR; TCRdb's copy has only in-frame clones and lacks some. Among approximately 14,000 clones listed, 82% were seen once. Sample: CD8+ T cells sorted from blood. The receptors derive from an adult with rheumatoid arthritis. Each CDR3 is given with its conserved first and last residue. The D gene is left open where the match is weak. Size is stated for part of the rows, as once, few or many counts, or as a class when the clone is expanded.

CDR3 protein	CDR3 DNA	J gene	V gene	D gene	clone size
CASSLSGQNNYGYTF	TGTGCCAGCAGCTTAAGCGGACAGAATAACTATGGCTACACCTTC	TRBJ1-2	TRBV5-8	.	.
CASRGPNEAYGYTF	TGTGCCAGCCGGGGACCTAACGAGGCCTATGGCTACACCTTC	TRBJ1-2	TRBV27	.	.
CSVHDSNTGELFF	TGCAGCGTTCATGACAGTAACACCGGGGAGCTGTTTTTT	TRBJ2-2	TRBV29-1	.	.
CASSVRQENEKLFF	TGTGCCAGCAGCGTCCGACAGGAAAATGAAAAACTGTTTTTT	TRBJ1-4	TRBV7-9	.	once
CAISEPGLAGEISYEQYF	TGTGCCATCAGTGAACCGGGACTAGCGGGAGAAATTTCCTACGAGCAGTACTTC	TRBJ2-7	TRBV10-3	TRBD2	.
CASSSTGSGYNEQFF	TGTGCCAGCAGCTCCACTGGTTCAGGTTACAATGAGCAGTTCTTC	TRBJ2-1	TRBV7-6	.	.
CASSLMGTGGGNTEAFF	TGTGCCAGCAGTTTAATGGGGACAGGGGGCGGGAACACTGAAGCTTTCTTT	TRBJ1-1	TRBV28	TRBD1	.
CSVLSTRYGYTF	TGCAGCGTTCTATCGACACGCTATGGCTACACCTTC	TRBJ1-2	TRBV29-1	.	.
CASSDRGGSGETQYF	TGTGCCAGCAGCGACCGGGGGGGTTCGGGAGAGACCCAGTACTTC	TRBJ2-5	TRBV5-4	TRBD2	.
CSVVWEYTEAFF	TGCAGCGTTGTATGGGAGTACACTGAAGCTTTCTTT	TRBJ1-1	TRBV29-1	.	few
CASSRHGVLSPLHF	TGCGCCAGCAGCCGCCACGGGGTTCTCTCACCCCTCCACTTT	TRBJ1-6	TRBV4-1	.	.
CASSPRYGFEAFF	TGTGCCAGCAGCCCCCGCTACGGATTTGAAGCTTTCTTT	TRBJ1-1	TRBV9	.	.
CASSQVWGLLSYEQYF	TGCGCCAGCAGCCAAGTGTGGGGACTCCTCTCCTACGAGCAGTACTTC	TRBJ2-7	TRBV4-1	.	.
CASSTTGGESGELFF	TGTGCCAGCAGCACGACAGGGGGCGAGAGCGGGGAGCTGTTTTTT	TRBJ2-2	TRBV7-9	TRBD1	.
CASSFPWGEQFF	TGTGCCAGCAGTTTTCCGTGGGGTGAGCAGTTCTTC	TRBJ2-1	TRBV28	.	.
CASSAGPDEQFF	TGTGCCAGCAGCGCAGGTCCGGATGAGCAGTTCTTC	TRBJ2-1	TRBV9	.	.
CASSYGSPSYNEQFF	TGTGCCAGCAGCTACGGGAGTCCCTCCTACAATGAGCAGTTCTTC	TRBJ2-1	TRBV27	.	.
CASSSGPRGYTF	TGTGCCAGCAGTTCGGGACCGAGGGGCTACACCTTC	TRBJ1-2	TRBV28	.	.
CASSLGQDRDEKLFF	TGTGCCAGCAGCTTGGGTCAGGACAGGGACGAAAAACTGTTTTTT	TRBJ1-4	TRBV5-8	TRBD1	.
CASSYSSEAFF	TGTGCCAGCAGTTACTCGAGCGAAGCTTTCTTT	TRBJ1-1	TRBV6-6	.	.
CASSQEDFVKTQYF	TGCGCCAGCAGCCAAGAGGACTTCGTGAAGACCCAGTACTTC	TRBJ2-5	TRBV4-1	.	.
CASSLGSRSSYNEQFF	TGTGCCAGCAGTTTAGGTAGCAGGAGCTCCTACAATGAGCAGTTCTTC	TRBJ2-1	TRBV27	.	.
CASSSLGDRLYEQYF	TGTGCCAGCAGCTCCCTCGGGGACAGGTTGTACGAGCAGTACTTC	TRBJ2-7	TRBV11-2	TRBD1	.
CSGGGGSFNEQFF	TGCAGCGGAGGTGGGGGTTCGTTCAATGAGCAGTTCTTC	TRBJ2-1	TRBV29-1	.	.
CASSQDLTGNVLGNQPQHF	TGCGCCAGCAGCCAAGATTTGACAGGTAACGTTTTGGGCAATCAGCCCCAGCATTTT	TRBJ1-5	TRBV4-3	.	.